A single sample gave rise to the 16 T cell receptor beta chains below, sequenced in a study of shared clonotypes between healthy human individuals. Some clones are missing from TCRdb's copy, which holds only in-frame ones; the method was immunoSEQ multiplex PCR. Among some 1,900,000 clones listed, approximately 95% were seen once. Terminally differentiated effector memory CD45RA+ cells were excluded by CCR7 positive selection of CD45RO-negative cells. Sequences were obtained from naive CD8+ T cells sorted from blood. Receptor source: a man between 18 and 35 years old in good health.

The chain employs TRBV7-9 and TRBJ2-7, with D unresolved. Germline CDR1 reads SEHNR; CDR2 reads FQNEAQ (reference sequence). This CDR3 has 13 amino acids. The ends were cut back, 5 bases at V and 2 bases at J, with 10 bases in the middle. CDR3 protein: CASSVLSAYEQYF. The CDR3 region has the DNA TGTGCCAGCAGCGTTTTGAGCGCCTACGAGCAGTACTTC.

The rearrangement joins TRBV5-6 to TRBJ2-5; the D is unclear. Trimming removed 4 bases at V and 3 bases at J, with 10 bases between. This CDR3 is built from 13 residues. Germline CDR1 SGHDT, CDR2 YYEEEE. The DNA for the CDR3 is TGTGCCAGCAGCCCGGAGAACGAAGAGACCCAGTACTTC. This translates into CASSPENEETQYF.

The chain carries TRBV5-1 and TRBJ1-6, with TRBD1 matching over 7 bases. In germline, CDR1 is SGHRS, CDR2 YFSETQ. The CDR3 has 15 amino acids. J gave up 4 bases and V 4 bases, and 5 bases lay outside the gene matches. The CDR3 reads CASSKGTVYNSPLHF. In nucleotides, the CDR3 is TGCGCCAGCAGCAAAGGGACAGTTTATAATTCACCCCTCCACTTT.

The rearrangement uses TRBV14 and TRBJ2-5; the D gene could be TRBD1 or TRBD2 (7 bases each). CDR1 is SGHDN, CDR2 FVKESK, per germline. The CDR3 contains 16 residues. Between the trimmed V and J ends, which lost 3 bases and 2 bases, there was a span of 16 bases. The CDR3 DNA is TGTGCCAGCAGCCACCCGGGGAGGGGGCCGCAAGAGACCCAGTACTTC. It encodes CASSHPGRGPQETQYF.

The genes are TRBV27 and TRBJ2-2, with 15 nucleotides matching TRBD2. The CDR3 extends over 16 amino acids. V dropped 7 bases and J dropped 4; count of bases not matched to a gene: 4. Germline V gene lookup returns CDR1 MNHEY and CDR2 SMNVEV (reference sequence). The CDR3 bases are TGTGCCAGCACCTGGGGACTAGCGGGAGGCACCGGGGAGCTGTTTTTT. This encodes CASTWGLAGGTGELFF.

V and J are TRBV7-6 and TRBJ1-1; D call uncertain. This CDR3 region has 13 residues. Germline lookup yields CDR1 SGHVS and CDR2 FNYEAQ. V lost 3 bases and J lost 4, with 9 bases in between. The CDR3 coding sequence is TGTGCCAGCAGCTTCGGGGATAGCACTGAAGCTTTCTTT. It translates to CASSFGDSTEAFF.

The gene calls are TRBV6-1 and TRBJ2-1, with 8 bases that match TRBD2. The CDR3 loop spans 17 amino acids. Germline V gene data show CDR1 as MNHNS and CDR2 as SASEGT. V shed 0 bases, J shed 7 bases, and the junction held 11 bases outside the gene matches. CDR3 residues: CASSEAHLREGVNEQFF. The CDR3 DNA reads TGTGCCAGCAGTGAAGCGCATCTACGGGAGGGGGTTAATGAGCAGTTCTTC.

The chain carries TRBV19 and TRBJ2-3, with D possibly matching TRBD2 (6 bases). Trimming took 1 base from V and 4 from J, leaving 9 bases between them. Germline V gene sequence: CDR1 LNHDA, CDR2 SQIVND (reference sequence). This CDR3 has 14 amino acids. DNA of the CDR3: TGTGCCAGTAGTATAGTAGGGGAGGCAGATACGCAGTATTTT. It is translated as CASSIVGEADTQYF.

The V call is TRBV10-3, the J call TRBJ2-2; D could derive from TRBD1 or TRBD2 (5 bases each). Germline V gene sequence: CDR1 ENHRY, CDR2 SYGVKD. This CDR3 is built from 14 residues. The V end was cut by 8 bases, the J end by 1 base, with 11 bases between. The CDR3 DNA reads TGTGCCATCGGGGAGACAGAGAACACCGGGGAGCTGTTTTTT. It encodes CAIGETENTGELFF.

The DNA for the CDR3 is TGTGCCATCAGTGACAGCTCCTACGAGCAGTACTTC. Amino acid sequence: CAISDSSYEQYF. The chain joins TRBV10-3 to TRBJ2-7; no clear D gene. Trimming stripped 3 bases from V and 0 bases from J, with 3 bases between. The CDR3 spans 12 residues. The germline V gene has CDR1 ENHRY and CDR2 SYGVKD.

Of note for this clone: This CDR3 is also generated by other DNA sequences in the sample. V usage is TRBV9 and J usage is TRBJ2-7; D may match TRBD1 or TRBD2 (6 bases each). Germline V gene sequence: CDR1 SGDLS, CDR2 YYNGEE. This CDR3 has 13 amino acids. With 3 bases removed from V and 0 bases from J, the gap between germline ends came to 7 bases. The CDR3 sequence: CASSGGASYEQYF. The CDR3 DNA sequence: TGTGCCAGCAGCGGGGGGGCCTCCTACGAGCAGTACTTC.

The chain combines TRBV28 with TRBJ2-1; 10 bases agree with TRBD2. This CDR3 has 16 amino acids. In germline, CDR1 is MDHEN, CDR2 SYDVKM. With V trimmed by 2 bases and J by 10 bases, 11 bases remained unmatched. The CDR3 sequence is CASSLKASGGFEEQFF. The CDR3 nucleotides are TGTGCCAGCAGTTTAAAGGCTAGCGGGGGTTTTGAGGAGCAGTTCTTC.

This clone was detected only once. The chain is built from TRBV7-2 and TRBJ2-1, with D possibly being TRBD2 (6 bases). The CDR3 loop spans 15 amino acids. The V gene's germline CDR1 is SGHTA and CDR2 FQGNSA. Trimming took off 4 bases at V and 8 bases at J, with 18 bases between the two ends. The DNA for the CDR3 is TGTGCCAGCAGCTCGCCGGGAGAGGGCCCCGATGAGCAGTTCTTC. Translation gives CASSSPGEGPDEQFF. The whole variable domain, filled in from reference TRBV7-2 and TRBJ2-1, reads GAGVSQSPSNKVTEKGKDVELRCDPISGHTALYWYRQSLGQGLEFLIYFQGNSAPDKSGLPSDRFSAERTGGSVSTLTIQRTQQEDSAVYLCASSSPGEGPDEQFFGPGTRLTVL.

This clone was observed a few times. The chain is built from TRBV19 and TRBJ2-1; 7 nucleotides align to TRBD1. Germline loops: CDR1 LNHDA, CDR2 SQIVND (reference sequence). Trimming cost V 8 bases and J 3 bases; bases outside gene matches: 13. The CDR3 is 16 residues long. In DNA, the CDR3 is TGTGCCAGTCTTTCTAGAGAAGGGGGCAGCTACAATGAGCAGTTCTTC. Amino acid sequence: CASLSREGGSYNEQFF.

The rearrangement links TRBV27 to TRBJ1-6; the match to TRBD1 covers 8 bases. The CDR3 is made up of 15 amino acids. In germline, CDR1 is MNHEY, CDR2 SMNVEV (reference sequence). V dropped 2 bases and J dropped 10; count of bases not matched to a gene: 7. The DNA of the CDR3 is TGTGCCAGCAGTTTACAGGGGGCTGGGGGATCACCCCTCCACTTT. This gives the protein CASSLQGAGGSPLHF.

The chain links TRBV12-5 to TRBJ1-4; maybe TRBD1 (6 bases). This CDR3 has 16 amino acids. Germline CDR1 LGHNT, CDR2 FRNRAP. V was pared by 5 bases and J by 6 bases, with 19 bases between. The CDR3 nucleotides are TGTGCTAGTGGTCTGCCCGGGGAGCAGGGGTATGAAAAACTGTTTTTT. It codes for CASGLPGEQGYEKLFF.